A selection of T cell receptor beta chains follows, all from one sample in a study of Tregs in tolerant kidney transplant recipients. Clones were sequenced by immunoSEQ multiplex PCR, and TCRdb holds only the in-frame ones, with some missing. Among about 68,000 clones listed, about four fifths were seen once. The sequenced sample was CD4+ T cells from blood. These TCRs come from a human donor in good health. CDR3s include the opening cysteine and the closing phenylalanine or tryptophan. The D gene is left open where the match is weak. Clone size is not always given. Where it is, it says once, few, many or a class for expanded clones.

j_call,clone_size,v_call,d_call,cdr3_aa,cdr3_nt
TRBJ1-3,once,TRBV5-5,TRBD1,CASRAGTAGNTIYF,TGTGCCAGCAGGGCGGGGACAGCTGGAAACACCATATATTTT
TRBJ2-7,once,TRBV7-8,TRBD2,CASSPGLAELYEQYF,TGTGCCAGCAGCCCGGGACTAGCAGAACTCTACGAGCAGTACTTC
TRBJ2-1,.,TRBV7-9,TRBD2,CASSFVAGDPYNEQFF,TGTGCCAGCAGCTTCGTGGCGGGAGACCCCTACAATGAGCAGTTCTTC
TRBJ2-3,few,TRBV5-4,.,CASSSQNTDTQYF,TGTGCCAGCAGTTCTCAAAACACAGATACGCAGTATTTT
TRBJ1-2,.,TRBV28,TRBD1,CASSFQGVYGYTF,TGTGCCAGCAGTTTTCAGGGGGTCTATGGCTACACCTTC
TRBJ2-7,.,TRBV14,TRBD1,CASSSRGRYEQYF,TGTGCCAGCAGCTCAAGGGGGCGATACGAGCAGTACTTC
TRBJ2-3,.,TRBV29-1,TRBD1,CSAKGAADTQYF,TGCAGCGCCAAGGGGGCAGCAGATACGCAGTATTTT
TRBJ1-2,.,TRBV28,.,CASSGSRRDGYTF,TGTGCCAGCAGCGGCTCACGACGAGATGGCTACACCTTC
TRBJ2-5,few,TRBV2,.,CATDTPSVETQYF,TGTGCCACCGATACTCCCTCCGTGGAGACCCAGTACTTC
TRBJ2-1,.,TRBV6-1,.,CASSQQGGGRGEQFF,TGTGCCAGCAGTCAACAGGGAGGGGGTCGGGGTGAGCAGTTCTTC
TRBJ2-1,once,TRBV7-6,.,CASSSTVTGSYNEQFF,TGTGCCAGCAGCTCGACCGTGACTGGATCCTACAATGAGCAGTTCTTC
TRBJ2-2,.,TRBV7-2,TRBD1,CASSYLQGAGGELFF,TGTGCCAGCAGCTACCTCCAGGGGGCGGGCGGGGAGCTGTTTTTT
TRBJ1-2,.,TRBV5-8,.,CASSSYGYTF,TGTGCCAGCAGCTCATATGGCTACACCTTC
TRBJ1-4,once,TRBV5-1,.,CASSLRGTADLEKLFF,TGCGCCAGCAGCTTGAGGGGGACGGCGGATTTGGAAAAACTGTTTTTT
TRBJ2-7,.,TRBV5-6,TRBD2,CASSPVAGAAGEQYF,TGTGCCAGCAGCCCCGTAGCGGGAGCGGCTGGAGAGCAGTACTTC
TRBJ2-7,.,TRBV2,TRBD2,CASVLREVSYEQYF,TGTGCCAGCGTTTTGCGGGAGGTCTCCTACGAGCAGTACTTC
TRBJ1-1,.,TRBV30,.,CAWGREEAEAFF,TGTGCCTGGGGCAGGGAGGAGGCTGAAGCTTTCTTT
TRBJ1-4,.,TRBV6-5,TRBD1,CASRRTGGDEKLFF,TGTGCCAGCAGGCGCACAGGGGGCGATGAAAAACTGTTTTTT
TRBJ2-5,few,TRBV7-2,TRBD2,CASTPFGGNQETQYF,TGTGCCAGCACACCCTTCGGGGGGAATCAAGAGACCCAGTACTTC
TRBJ2-2,.,TRBV18,TRBD2,CASSPLGAGETGELFF,TGTGCCAGCTCACCACTGGGAGCGGGAGAAACCGGGGAGCTGTTTTTT
TRBJ2-3,.,TRBV7-2,.,CASSFGSDPDTQYF,TGTGCCAGCAGCTTCGGTTCAGATCCAGATACGCAGTATTTT
TRBJ2-2,.,TRBV5-4,.,CASSLGRVNTGELFF,TGTGCCAGCAGCTTGGGACGGGTAAACACCGGGGAGCTGTTTTTT
TRBJ2-1,once,TRBV9,.,CASSQRVDNEQFF,TGTGCCAGCAGCCAACGGGTGGACAATGAGCAGTTCTTC
TRBJ2-2,.,TRBV7-3,.,CASSLAGTGELFF,TGTGCCAGCAGCCTCGCCGGGACAGGGGAGCTGTTTTTT
TRBJ2-2,.,TRBV2,.,CASALRGSTGELFF,TGTGCCAGCGCCCTGAGGGGAAGTACCGGGGAGCTGTTTTTT
TRBJ2-1,once,TRBV5-6,TRBD2,CASSFLAGVYNEQFF,TGTGCCAGCAGCTTTTTAGCGGGAGTCTACAATGAGCAGTTCTTC
TRBJ2-5,.,TRBV7-2,.,CASSLLGYLGETQYF,TGTGCCAGCAGCCTACTGGGCTACCTAGGGGAGACCCAGTACTTC
TRBJ1-5,.,TRBV5-1,.,CASSLGGTGTNQPQHF,TGCGCCAGCAGCTTGGGCGGAACAGGGACCAATCAGCCCCAGCATTTT
TRBJ1-4,.,TRBV6-5,.,CASSRDNEKLFF,TGTGCCAGCAGCAGGGACAATGAAAAACTGTTTTTT
TRBJ1-1,.,TRBV30,.,CAWSGWGSRRYTEAFF,TGTGCCTGGTCAGGGTGGGGCAGCAGAAGATACACTGAAGCTTTCTTT
TRBJ2-2,once,TRBV5-1,.,CASSLMGEAGELFF,TGCGCCAGCAGCTTGATGGGGGAGGCCGGGGAGCTGTTTTTT
TRBJ1-6,.,TRBV18,.,CASSQDSYNSPLHF,TGTGCCAGCTCACAGGACAGTTATAATTCACCCCTCCACTTT
TRBJ2-1,few,TRBV5-4,TRBD2,CASSLRTSGLNEQFF,TGTGCCAGCAGCCTTAGGACTAGCGGGCTCAATGAGCAGTTCTTC
TRBJ2-5,.,TRBV5-6,.,CASSLLIGETQYF,TGTGCCAGCAGCTTGTTAATTGGAGAGACCCAGTACTTC
TRBJ2-3,.,TRBV6-5,.,CASSPRDTQYF,TGTGCCAGCAGTCCGAGGGATACGCAGTATTTT
TRBJ2-6,.,TRBV12-2,.,CASRLLRSGSGANVLTF,TGTGCAAGTCGCTTACTACGGTCGGGCTCTGGGGCCAACGTCCTGACTTTC
TRBJ1-5,.,TRBV15,.,CATSRDSDSNQPQHF,TGTGCCACCAGCAGGGACAGTGATAGCAATCAGCCCCAGCATTTT
TRBJ2-1,.,TRBV10-3,.,CAISETFGDEQFF,TGTGCCATCAGCGAGACCTTCGGGGATGAGCAGTTCTTC
TRBJ2-3,.,TRBV29-1,TRBD1,CSVGTGGRLDTQYF,TGCAGCGTGGGGACAGGGGGCCGGTTGGATACGCAGTATTTT
TRBJ2-1,.,TRBV6-6,TRBD2,CASSYLREGDEQFF,TGTGCCAGCAGTTACCTGCGGGAGGGTGATGAGCAGTTCTTC
TRBJ1-1,.,TRBV6-5,.,CASRRGVGTEAFF,TGTGCCAGCCGCCGAGGGGTCGGCACTGAAGCTTTCTTT
TRBJ1-5,.,TRBV7-2,.,CASSLGPARRLGNQPQHF,TGTGCCAGCAGCTTGGGGCCCGCTCGCCGTTTGGGGAATCAGCCCCAGCATTTT